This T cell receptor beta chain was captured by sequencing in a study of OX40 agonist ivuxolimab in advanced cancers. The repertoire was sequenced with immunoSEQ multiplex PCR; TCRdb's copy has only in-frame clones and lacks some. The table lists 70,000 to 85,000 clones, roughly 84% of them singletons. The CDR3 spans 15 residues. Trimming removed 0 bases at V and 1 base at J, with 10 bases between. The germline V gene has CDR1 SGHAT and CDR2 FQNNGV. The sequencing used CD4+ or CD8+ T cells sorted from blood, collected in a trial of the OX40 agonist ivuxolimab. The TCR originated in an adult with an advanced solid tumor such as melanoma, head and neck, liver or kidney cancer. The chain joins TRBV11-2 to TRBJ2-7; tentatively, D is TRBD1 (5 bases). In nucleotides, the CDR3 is TGTGCCAGCAGCTTAGAGGCAGGGTGGTCCTACGAGCAGTACTTC. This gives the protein CASSLEAGWSYEQYF.